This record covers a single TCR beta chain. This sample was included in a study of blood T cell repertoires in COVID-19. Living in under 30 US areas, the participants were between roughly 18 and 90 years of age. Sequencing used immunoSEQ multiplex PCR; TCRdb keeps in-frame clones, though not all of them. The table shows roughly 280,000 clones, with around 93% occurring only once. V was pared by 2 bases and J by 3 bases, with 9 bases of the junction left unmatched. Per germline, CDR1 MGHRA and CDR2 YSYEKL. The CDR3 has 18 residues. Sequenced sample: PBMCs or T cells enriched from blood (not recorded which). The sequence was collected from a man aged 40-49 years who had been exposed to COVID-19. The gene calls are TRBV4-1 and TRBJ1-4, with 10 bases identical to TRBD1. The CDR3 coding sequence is TGCGCCAGCAGCCAAAAACCGACAGGGGGCATATCTAATGAAAAACTGTTTTTT. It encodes CASSQKPTGGISNEKLFF.